A selection of T cell receptor beta chains follows, all from one sample in a study of blood T cell repertoires in COVID-19. TCRdb keeps only in-frame clones here, not all; method: immunoSEQ multiplex PCR. The sample lists 140,000 to 150,000 clones, 80% to 90% occurring once. The sample consisted of peripheral blood. These receptors were obtained from a woman aged 45-59 years with active or convalescent COVID-19. CDR3s include the opening cysteine and the closing phenylalanine or tryptophan. A D gene is named only where the DNA matches it firmly.

V gene: TRBV28
D gene: .
CDR3 length: 12
J gene: TRBJ2-1
CDR3 DNA: TGTGCCAGCAGCTACAGGGAGAGTGAGCAGTTCTTC
CDR3 protein: CASSYRESEQFF

V gene: TRBV11-3
D gene: .
CDR3 length: 13
J gene: TRBJ2-2
CDR3 DNA: TGTGCCAGCAGCTTACAGGACACCGGGGAGCTGTTTTTT
CDR3 protein: CASSLQDTGELFF

V gene: TRBV29-1
D gene: TRBD1
CDR3 length: 14
J gene: TRBJ2-5
CDR3 DNA: TGCAGCGTAGGCCGGGACAGGGTACAAGAGACCCAGTACTTC
CDR3 protein: CSVGRDRVQETQYF

V gene: TRBV6-5
D gene: .
CDR3 length: 14
J gene: TRBJ1-5
CDR3 DNA: TGTGCCAGCACATGGGGGCAGAGCAATCAGCCCCAGCATTTT
CDR3 protein: CASTWGQSNQPQHF

V gene: TRBV27
D gene: .
CDR3 length: 13
J gene: TRBJ1-1
CDR3 DNA: TGTGCCAGCACTCCAGGGTTCAACACTGAAGCTTTCTTT
CDR3 protein: CASTPGFNTEAFF

V gene: TRBV5-1
D gene: .
CDR3 length: 14
J gene: TRBJ2-2
CDR3 DNA: TGCGCCAGCAGCTTCAGGCAGAACACCGGGGAGCTGTTTTTT
CDR3 protein: CASSFRQNTGELFF

V gene: TRBV27
D gene: TRBD1
CDR3 length: 15
J gene: TRBJ2-7
CDR3 DNA: TGTGCCAGCAGTTCCTCCGGGACAGGGAACTACGAGCAGTACTTC
CDR3 protein: CASSSSGTGNYEQYF

V gene: TRBV27
D gene: .
CDR3 length: 17
J gene: TRBJ1-5
CDR3 DNA: TGTGCCAGCAGTTTACTCCGACAGTTAAGGGACAATCAGCCCCAGCATTTT
CDR3 protein: CASSLLRQLRDNQPQHF

V gene: TRBV7-9
D gene: TRBD1
CDR3 length: 14
J gene: TRBJ2-7
CDR3 DNA: TGTGCCAGCAGCCCGCTCCCGGGACAGACCGAGCAGTACTTC
CDR3 protein: CASSPLPGQTEQYF

V gene: TRBV12-3/TRBV12-4
D gene: .
CDR3 length: 13
J gene: TRBJ2-1
CDR3 DNA: TGTGCCAGCAGACTCCGGGACTACAATGAGCAGTTCTTC
CDR3 protein: CASRLRDYNEQFF

V gene: TRBV5-1
D gene: .
CDR3 length: 15
J gene: TRBJ2-3
CDR3 DNA: TGCGCCAGCAGCTTGGCCACGGTTAGCACAGATACGCAGTATTTT
CDR3 protein: CASSLATVSTDTQYF

V gene: TRBV30
D gene: .
CDR3 length: 15
J gene: TRBJ1-6
CDR3 DNA: TGTGCCTGGACCCGATACAGCTCCTATAATTCACCCCTCCACTTT
CDR3 protein: CAWTRYSSYNSPLHF

V gene: TRBV7-9
D gene: TRBD2
CDR3 length: 14
J gene: TRBJ2-1
CDR3 DNA: TGTGCCAGCAGCTTAGGGGTCGGGAGGAATGAGCAGTTCTTC
CDR3 protein: CASSLGVGRNEQFF